This T cell receptor delta chain stems from a study of gamma-delta chains in newborns, infants, children (dated 2019 in TCRdb). Some background on the complete study: According to the study title, microbial exposure causes polyclonal expansion of innate gammadelta T cells right after birth. How innate gammadelta T cell populations in human newborns were shaped by microbial exposure immediately after birth was investigated in the study.

Sequencer: Illumina MiSeq. TCRdb called clones from the public reads with CATT, and repeated DNA sequences were later combined into one row. For this sample there are 6,500 to 8,000 delta-chain clones; approximately 11% appear just once. The ten largest clones capture roughly 6.6% of the sample. Remarks on this clone: No antigen is known for it. No clone much larger than this one lies a single base away; base qualities are absent.

V drops 1 base and J drops 1 base, leaving 15 bases in between. The CDR3 starts with the cysteine, ends with the phenylalanine, and has 16 residues. The sequence is cut down to CDR3 DNA, 48 bases in frame from base 1. The germline V gene yields GEAIGNYY for CDR1 and EKD for CDR2. This receptor was obtained from a child who was a newborn, infant or young child, either healthy, febrile or measles-vaccinated (not recorded which). Sequenced: blood. The chain couples TRDV2 to TRDJ1, with the D gene call left open. The J gene, not given by TCRdb, was assigned here from a germline match of the nucleotide sequence. The CDR3 in this case is CACDTLGSQGTDKLIF. At the DNA level, the sequence is TGTGCCTGTGACACTCTAGGATCCCAGGGCACCGATAAACTCATCTTT.